Listed below are T cell receptor beta chains from one sample, sequenced in a study of blood T cell repertoires in COVID-19. Only in-frame clones appear in the TCRdb table, and some are missing; sequencing was by immunoSEQ multiplex PCR. The data show under 450,000 clones, about 87% seen once. Sequencing used peripheral blood. Every receptor here comes from a woman aged 50 to 65 with COVID-19, enrolled during active disease. CDR3s include the opening cysteine and the closing phenylalanine or tryptophan. Each record gives: V gene, J gene, D gene, CDR3 length, clone size, CDR3 DNA, CDR3 protein. The D gene is left open where the match is weak. Clone size is stated in some rows and not others, as once, few, many or a class when expanded.

TRBV6-5	TRBJ2-7	TRBD2	14	-	TGTGCCAGCAGAAAAACGGGACTAGCCTACGAGCAGTACTTC	CASRKTGLAYEQYF
TRBV12-3/TRBV12-4	TRBJ1-1	-	13	-	TGTGCCAGCAGTCCGCGAGGGGGGGCGGGCGCTTTCTTT	CASSPRGGAGAFF
TRBV14	TRBJ1-2	-	13	-	TGTGCCAGCAGGAAACAGGGAGCCTATGGCTACACCTTC	CASRKQGAYGYTF
TRBV6-5	TRBJ1-1	-	12	-	TGTGCCAGCAGGGAGGGGAAGGCTGAAGCTTTCTTT	CASREGKAEAFF
TRBV11-2	TRBJ2-1	-	16	-	TGTGCCAGCAGCTTAGCTGGGAGTAGCGAGGGAGGTGAGCAGTTCTTC	CASSLAGSSEGGEQFF
TRBV4-2	TRBJ1-1	-	11	-	TGTGCCAGCTCCTCGAGGGCTGCAGCTTTCTTT	CASSSRAAAFF
TRBV7-9	TRBJ1-1	-	14	-	TGTGCCAGCAGCTTGAAGGGGTTAAACACTGAAGCTTTCTTT	CASSLKGLNTEAFF
TRBV11-1	TRBJ2-3	-	16	-	TGTGCCAGCAGCGCGTTTACAGCGGTGAGCACAGATACGCAGTATTTT	CASSAFTAVSTDTQYF
TRBV4-1	TRBJ1-2	TRBD1	16	-	TGCGCCAGCAGCCAGCTTACCGGGACAGTCGAAAATGGCTACACCTTC	CASSQLTGTVENGYTF
TRBV28	TRBJ2-7	-	16	-	TGTGCCAGCAGTTTCAATCCAAAAGCTACAGCCTACGAGCAGTACTTC	CASSFNPKATAYEQYF
TRBV5-5	TRBJ1-1	-	16	-	TGTGCCAGCAGCTTAGGCGTCAGGCGTCTTGGCACTGAAGCTTTCTTT	CASSLGVRRLGTEAFF
TRBV5-1	TRBJ2-1	TRBD1	17	-	TGCGCCAGCAGCGACTTTCCGGGACAGGGGACCTACAATGAGCAGTTCTTC	CASSDFPGQGTYNEQFF
TRBV2	TRBJ2-7	-	14	-	TGTGCCAGCGGCTTGGAGGCAGGCTCCTACGAGCAGTACTTC	CASGLEAGSYEQYF
TRBV2	TRBJ1-2	-	16	-	TGTGCCAGCAGTGATTCGAAGCGGACAGCTAACTATGGCTACACCTTC	CASSDSKRTANYGYTF
TRBV27	TRBJ1-5	-	15	-	TGTGCCAGCAGTTTATTCGGGACACTTAATCAGCCCCAGCATTTT	CASSLFGTLNQPQHF
TRBV7-2	TRBJ2-1	-	17	-	TGTGCCAGCAGCTCAGGGTCTGCTTATGGGTCCTACAATGAGCAGTTCTTC	CASSSGSAYGSYNEQFF
TRBV19	TRBJ1-2	-	14	-	TGTGCCAGTACCCCGACAGGTTCTCGTTATGGCTACACCTTC	CASTPTGSRYGYTF
TRBV18	TRBJ2-7	TRBD1	15	-	TGTGCCAGCTCACCACCGGGACAGGGCTTCTACGAGCAGTACTTC	CASSPPGQGFYEQYF
TRBV27	TRBJ1-2	-	13	-	TGTGCCAGCAGTCGGCAGGGTTTCTATGGCTACACCTTC	CASSRQGFYGYTF
TRBV7-8	TRBJ2-2	TRBD2	15	-	TGTGCCGGGACTAGCGGGGGCGAGGTTCCCGGGGAGCTGTTTTTT	CAGTSGGEVPGELFF
TRBV9	TRBJ1-2	-	13	-	TGTGCCAGCAGCACTCCGCAAGGGGGTGGCTACACCTTC	CASSTPQGGGYTF
TRBV20-1	TRBJ1-3	-	13	-	TGCAGTGCTAGTACAGGGCGTGGAAACACCATATATTTT	CSASTGRGNTIYF
TRBV7-2	TRBJ1-4	-	13	once	TGTGCCAGCAGCTTTGAGGGAAGGGAAAAACTGTTTTTT	CASSFEGREKLFF
TRBV9	TRBJ2-5	-	13	-	TGTGCCAGCAGCGGGAGGAGGCCGGAGACCCAGTACTTC	CASSGRRPETQYF
TRBV3-1/TRBV3-2	TRBJ1-1	-	14	-	TGTGCCAGCAGCCAAGTGGGTGATTCGACTTTAGCTTTCTTT	CASSQVGDSTLAFF
TRBV19	TRBJ1-6	TRBD1	15	-	TGTGCCAGTAGTCTCGGGACAGGGGGTCTCTCACCCCTCCACTTT	CASSLGTGGLSPLHF
TRBV3-1/TRBV3-2	TRBJ1-6	-	14	-	TGTGCCAGCAGCTCCGGACGGGGAAATTCACCCCTCCACTTT	CASSSGRGNSPLHF
TRBV3-1/TRBV3-2	TRBJ2-2	-	16	-	TGTGCCAGCAGCCGCCAAACGGGCGGGGAAACCGGGGAGCTGTTTTTT	CASSRQTGGETGELFF
TRBV27	TRBJ2-5	-	14	-	TGTGCCAGCAGTTTTACAGGGCTCCAAGAGACCCAGTACTTC	CASSFTGLQETQYF
TRBV2	TRBJ2-7	TRBD2	17	once	TGTGCCAGTCTTGGACTAGCGGGCTCCCTGAGCGCCTACGAGCAGTACTTC	CASLGLAGSLSAYEQYF
TRBV5-1	TRBJ1-6	TRBD1	14	-	TGCGCCAGCAGCCTAGGTCAGGGGGACTCACCCCTCCACTTT	CASSLGQGDSPLHF
TRBV11-2	TRBJ2-7	TRBD2	15	-	TGTGCCAGCAGCTCCCCGCGGGGGTCCTACTACGAGCAGTACTTC	CASSSPRGSYYEQYF
TRBV5-1	TRBJ2-6	-	15	-	TGCGCCAGCAGCTCTTCGGGGGAAGGGGCCAACGTCCTGACTTTC	CASSSSGEGANVLTF
TRBV7-9	TRBJ1-1	-	12	-	TGTGCCAGCAGCTTAGTCGGGTCTGAGGCTTTCTTT	CASSLVGSEAFF
TRBV19	TRBJ1-1	-	11	-	TGTGCCAGTAGCCTGACAGTTGAAGCTTTCTTT	CASSLTVEAFF